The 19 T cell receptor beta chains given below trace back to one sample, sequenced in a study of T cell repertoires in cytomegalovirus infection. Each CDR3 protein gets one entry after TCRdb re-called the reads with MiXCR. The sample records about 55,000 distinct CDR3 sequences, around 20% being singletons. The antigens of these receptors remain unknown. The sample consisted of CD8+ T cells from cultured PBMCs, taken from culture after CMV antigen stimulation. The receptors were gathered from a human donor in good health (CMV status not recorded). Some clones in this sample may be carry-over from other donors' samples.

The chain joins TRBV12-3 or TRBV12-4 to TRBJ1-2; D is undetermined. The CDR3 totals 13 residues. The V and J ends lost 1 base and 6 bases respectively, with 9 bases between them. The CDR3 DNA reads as TGTGCCAGCAGTTTAGGGCCCCATAATGGCTACACCTTC. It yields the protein CASSLGPHNGYTF.

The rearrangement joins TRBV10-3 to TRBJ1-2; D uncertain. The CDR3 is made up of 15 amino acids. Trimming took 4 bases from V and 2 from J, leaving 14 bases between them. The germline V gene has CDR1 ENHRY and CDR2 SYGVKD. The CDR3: CAISGSENLNYGYTF. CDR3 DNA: TGTGCCATCAGTGGTTCCGAAAATTTAAACTATGGCTACACCTTC.

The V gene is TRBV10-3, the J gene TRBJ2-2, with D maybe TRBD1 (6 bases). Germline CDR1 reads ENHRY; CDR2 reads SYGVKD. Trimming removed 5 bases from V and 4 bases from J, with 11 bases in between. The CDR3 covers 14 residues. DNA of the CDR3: TGTGCCATCAGTCAAACAGGGCTCACCGGGGAGCTGTTTTTT. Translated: CAISQTGLTGELFF.

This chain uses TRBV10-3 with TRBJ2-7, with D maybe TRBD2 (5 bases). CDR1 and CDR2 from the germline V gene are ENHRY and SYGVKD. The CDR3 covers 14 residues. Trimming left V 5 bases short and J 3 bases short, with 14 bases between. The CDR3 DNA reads TGTGCCATCAGTTCGACTAACTCCGACTACGAGCAGTACTTC. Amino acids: CAISSTNSDYEQYF.

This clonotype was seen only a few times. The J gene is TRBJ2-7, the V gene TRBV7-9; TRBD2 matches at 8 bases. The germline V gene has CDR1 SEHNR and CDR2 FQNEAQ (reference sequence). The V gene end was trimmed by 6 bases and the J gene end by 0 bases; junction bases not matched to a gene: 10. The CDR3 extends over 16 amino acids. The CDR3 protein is CASSPGGGQHSYEQYF. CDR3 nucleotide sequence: TGTGCCAGCAGTCCCGGCGGGGGGCAGCACTCCTACGAGCAGTACTTC.

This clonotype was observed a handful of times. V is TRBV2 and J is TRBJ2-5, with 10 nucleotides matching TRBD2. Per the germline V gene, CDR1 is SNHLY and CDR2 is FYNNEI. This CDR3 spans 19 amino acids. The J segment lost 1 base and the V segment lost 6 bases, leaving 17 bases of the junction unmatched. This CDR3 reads CASRGRGTSDKSPQETQYF. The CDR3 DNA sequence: TGTGCCAGCAGAGGGAGAGGGACTAGCGACAAGAGCCCCCAAGAGACCCAGTACTTC.

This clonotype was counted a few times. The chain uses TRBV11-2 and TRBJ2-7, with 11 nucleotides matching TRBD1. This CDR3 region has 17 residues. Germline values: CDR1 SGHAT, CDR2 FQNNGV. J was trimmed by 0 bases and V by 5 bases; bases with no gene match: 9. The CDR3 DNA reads TGTGCCAGCAGCACAACCGGGACAGGGGGACCCTCCTACGAGCAGTACTTC. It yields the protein CASSTTGTGGPSYEQYF.

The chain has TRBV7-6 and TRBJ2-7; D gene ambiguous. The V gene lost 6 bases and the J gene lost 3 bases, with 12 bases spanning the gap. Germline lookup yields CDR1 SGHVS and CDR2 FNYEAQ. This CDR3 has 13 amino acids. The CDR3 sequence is CASSSSGYYEQYF. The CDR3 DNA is TGTGCCAGCAGTAGCAGTGGGTACTACGAGCAGTACTTC.

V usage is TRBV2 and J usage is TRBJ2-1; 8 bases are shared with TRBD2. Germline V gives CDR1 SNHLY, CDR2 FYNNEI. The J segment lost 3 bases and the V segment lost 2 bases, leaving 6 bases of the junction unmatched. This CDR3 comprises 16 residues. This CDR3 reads CASSERREGLYNEQFF. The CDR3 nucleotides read TGTGCCAGCAGTGAAAGACGGGAGGGCCTCTACAATGAGCAGTTCTTC.

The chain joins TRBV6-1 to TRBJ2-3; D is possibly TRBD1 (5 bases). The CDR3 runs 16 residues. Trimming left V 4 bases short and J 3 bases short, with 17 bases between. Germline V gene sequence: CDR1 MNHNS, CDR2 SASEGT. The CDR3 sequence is CASSALRRGSTDTQYF. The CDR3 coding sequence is TGTGCCAGCAGTGCCCTCCGTAGGGGAAGTACAGATACGCAGTATTTT.

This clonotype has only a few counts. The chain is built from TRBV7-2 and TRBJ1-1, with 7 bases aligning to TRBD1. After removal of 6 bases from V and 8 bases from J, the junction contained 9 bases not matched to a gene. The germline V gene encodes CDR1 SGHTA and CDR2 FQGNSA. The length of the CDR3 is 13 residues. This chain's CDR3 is CASRRTGEPEAFF. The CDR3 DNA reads TGTGCCAGCAGACGAACAGGGGAGCCCGAAGCTTTCTTT.

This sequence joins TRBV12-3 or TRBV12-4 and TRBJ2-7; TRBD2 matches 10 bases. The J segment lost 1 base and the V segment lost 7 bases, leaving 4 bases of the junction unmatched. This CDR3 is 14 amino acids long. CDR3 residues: CASKDSGGSYEQYF. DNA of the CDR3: TGTGCCAGCAAGGATAGCGGGGGGTCCTACGAGCAGTACTTC.

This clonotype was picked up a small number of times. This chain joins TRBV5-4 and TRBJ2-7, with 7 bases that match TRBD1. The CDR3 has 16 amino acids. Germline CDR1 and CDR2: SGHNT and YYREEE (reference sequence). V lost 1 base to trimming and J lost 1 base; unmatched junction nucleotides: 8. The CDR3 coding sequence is TGTGCCAGCAGCTTGATGGGACAGTACCTATCCTACGAGCAGTACTTC. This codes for CASSLMGQYLSYEQYF.

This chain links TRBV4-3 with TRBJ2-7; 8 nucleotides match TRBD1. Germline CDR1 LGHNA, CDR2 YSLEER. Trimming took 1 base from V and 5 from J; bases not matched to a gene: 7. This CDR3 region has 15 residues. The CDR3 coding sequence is TGCGCCAGCAGCCAAGGTGTGCAGGGGGCCCACGAGCAGTACTTC. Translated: CASSQGVQGAHEQYF.

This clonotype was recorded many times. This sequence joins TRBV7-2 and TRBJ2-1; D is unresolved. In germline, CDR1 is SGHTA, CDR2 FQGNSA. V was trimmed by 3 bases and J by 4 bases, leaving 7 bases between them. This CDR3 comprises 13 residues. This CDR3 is CASSLYLYNEQFF. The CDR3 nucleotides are TGTGCCAGCAGCTTGTACCTATACAATGAGCAGTTCTTC.

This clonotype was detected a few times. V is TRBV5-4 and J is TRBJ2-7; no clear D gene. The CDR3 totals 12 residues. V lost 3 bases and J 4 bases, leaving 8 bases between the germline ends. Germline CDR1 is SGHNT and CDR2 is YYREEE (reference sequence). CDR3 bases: TGTGCCAGCAGCTCGCAATCTTACGAGCAGTACTTC. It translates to CASSSQSYEQYF.

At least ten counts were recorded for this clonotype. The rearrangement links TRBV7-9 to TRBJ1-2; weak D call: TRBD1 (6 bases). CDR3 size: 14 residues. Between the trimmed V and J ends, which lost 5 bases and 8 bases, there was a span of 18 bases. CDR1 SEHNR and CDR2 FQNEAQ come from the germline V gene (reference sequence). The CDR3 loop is CASSDTGISVGYTF. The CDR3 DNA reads TGTGCCAGCAGCGATACAGGGATTTCCGTCGGCTACACCTTC.

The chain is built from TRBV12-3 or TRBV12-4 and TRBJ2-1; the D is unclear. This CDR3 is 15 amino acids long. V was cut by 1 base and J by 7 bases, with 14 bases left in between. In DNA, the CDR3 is TGTGCCAGCAGTTTAGGAGGAACCCGGCTAAATGAGCAGTTCTTC. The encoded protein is CASSLGGTRLNEQFF.

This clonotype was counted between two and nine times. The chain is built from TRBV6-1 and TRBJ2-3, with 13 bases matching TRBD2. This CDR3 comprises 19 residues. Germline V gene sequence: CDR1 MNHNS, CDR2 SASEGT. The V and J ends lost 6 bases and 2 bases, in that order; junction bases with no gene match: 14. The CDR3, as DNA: TGTGCCAGCAGCATATACGGGACTAGCGGGATCGGCAACACAGATACGCAGTATTTT. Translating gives CASSIYGTSGIGNTDTQYF.